The clone carrying this TCR beta chain was counted between two and nine times. Its antigen is unknown. V gave up 7 bases and J gave up 2 bases, with 19 bases separating them. The CDR3 runs to 16 residues. Via MiXCR, TCRdb re-called the 5' RACE reads, giving one row per CDR3 protein. The sample lists more than 650,000 distinct CDR3 sequences, 5.5% to 7.5% occurring once. These data come from a study of identical twins. Notes on the study in general: Out-of-frame TCR alpha sharing in monozygotic twins exceeded recombination model predictions. Its conclusions, products of cross-sectional statistical analysis, did not come from following the same donors. Clonotypes of the beta chain that were abundant in cord blood carried fewer insertions (memory repertoires showed none). Excess sharing by twins proved weaker in beta out-of-frame sequences.

The V call is TRBV12-3 or TRBV12-4, the J call TRBJ2-3; maybe TRBD2 (5 bases). The sequencing input was naive T cells sorted from blood. The clonotype comes from a man younger than 30 in good health. DNA for the CDR3: TGTGCCAGCATCCCACGGACTTTCGGGCCCACAGATACGCAGTATTTT. Protein sequence: CASIPRTFGPTDTQYF.